The clone carrying this T cell receptor (beta chain) was recorded at least ten times. Its antigen is unidentified. PCR amplification relied on 60 Vbeta primers (plus 13 Jbeta primers). Some clones are missing from TCRdb's copy, which holds only in-frame ones; the method was immunoSEQ multiplex PCR. The sample contains around 120,000 clones, about 16% of which appear only once. The data derive from a study of cytomegalovirus exposure and HLA in healthy donors. At the level of the study: Among roughly 180 million T cells, an earlier analysis found 95 million to 140 million unique TCR beta sequences. Points from the study as a whole: In a later analysis, an Asian-associated ancestry cluster reportedly showed fewer N-insertions than the roughly 730-donor mean. For TCR beta chains, V- and J-gene trimming was later linked to a missense DCLRE1C variant.

The CDR3 is made up of 15 amino acids. Germline V gene lookup returns CDR1 SGHTA and CDR2 FQGNSA. Trimming removed 6 bases from V and 2 bases from J; junction bases left unmatched: 6. This chain joins TRBV7-2 and TRBJ2-1; 8 positions match TRBD2. The receptor was derived from a woman aged 18-35 years in good health and CMV-seronegative. Sequencing used PBMCs. CDR3 bases: TGTGCCAGCAGTCAAGCGGGAGCGGCCTACAATGAGCAGTTCTTC. Translating gives CASSQAGAAYNEQFF.